This T cell receptor (beta chain) stems from a study of blood T cell repertoires in COVID-19. Study details: COVID-19 samples, acute and convalescent, were from the United States, Italy and Spain. PBMCs, B-cell-depleted T cells, or T cells were the source of the cDNA or gDNA that made up the material.

Here immunoSEQ multiplex PCR was the method, and the copy in TCRdb shows in-frame clones only, minus some. The table lists roughly 160,000 clones, around 84% of them singletons. This CDR3 has 15 amino acids. Germline CDR1 is SEHNR and CDR2 is FQNEAQ (reference sequence). V was clipped by 4 bases and J by 8 bases, with 20 bases between them. The sequenced sample consisted of peripheral blood. The receptor's source is a man in his fifties or sixties with active or convalescent COVID-19. The gene calls are TRBV7-9 and TRBJ1-2; no firm D call. The CDR3 region is CASSSVINDRRGYTF. The CDR3 DNA sequence: TGTGCCAGCAGCTCTGTGATAAATGATCGGCGGGGCTACACCTTC.